This T cell receptor beta chain is from a study of T cell repertoires in cytomegalovirus infection. This CDR3 is built from 15 residues. The trim removed 1 base at V and 4 bases at J, leaving 4 bases unmatched. Per germline, CDR1 SGHVS and CDR2 FNYEAQ. TCRdb analysed the reads with MiXCR anew, one entry per CDR3 protein. The sample has about 180,000 distinct CDR3 sequences, 13% to 15% seen once. This clonotype originated in a human donor in good health (CMV status not recorded). Some clones in this sample may be carry-over from other donors' samples. The chain uses TRBV7-6 and TRBJ1-1; 9 nucleotides align to TRBD1. Sequencing was done on a sample of PBMCs. CDR3 residues: CASSLERQGVTEAFF. CDR3 in DNA: TGTGCCAGCAGCTTAGAAAGACAGGGGGTCACTGAAGCTTTCTTT.